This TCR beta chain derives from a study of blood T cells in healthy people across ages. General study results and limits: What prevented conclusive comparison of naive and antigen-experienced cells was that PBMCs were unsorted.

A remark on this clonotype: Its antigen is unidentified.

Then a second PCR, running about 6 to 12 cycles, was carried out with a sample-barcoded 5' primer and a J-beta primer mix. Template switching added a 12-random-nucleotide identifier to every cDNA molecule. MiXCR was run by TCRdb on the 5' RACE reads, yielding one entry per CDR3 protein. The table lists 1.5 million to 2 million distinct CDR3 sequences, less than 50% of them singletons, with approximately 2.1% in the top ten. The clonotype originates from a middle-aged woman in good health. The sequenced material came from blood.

The chain's CDR3 is CATYKGAGRAGDTQYF. CDR3 DNA: TGTGCCACCTACAAGGGGGCGGGGAGAGCAGGAGATACGCAGTATTTT. V usage is TRBV25-1 and J usage is TRBJ2-3, with D perhaps TRBD1 (7 bases). The V gene's germline CDR1 is MGHDK and CDR2 SYGVNS. V shed 10 bases and J shed 5 bases, with 25 bases lying between them. This CDR3 has 16 amino acids.